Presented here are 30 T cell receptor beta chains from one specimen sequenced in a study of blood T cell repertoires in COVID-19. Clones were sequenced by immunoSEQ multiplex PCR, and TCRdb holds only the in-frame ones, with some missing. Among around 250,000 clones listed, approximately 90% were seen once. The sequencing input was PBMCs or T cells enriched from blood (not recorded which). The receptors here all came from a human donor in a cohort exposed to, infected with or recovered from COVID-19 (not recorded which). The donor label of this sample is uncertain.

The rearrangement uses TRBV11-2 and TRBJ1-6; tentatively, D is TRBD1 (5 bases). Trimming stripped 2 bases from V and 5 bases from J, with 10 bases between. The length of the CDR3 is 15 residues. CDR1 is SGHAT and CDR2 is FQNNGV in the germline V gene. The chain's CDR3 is CASSLQGANNSPLHF. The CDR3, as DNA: TGTGCCAGCAGCTTACAAGGGGCCAATAATTCACCCCTCCACTTT.

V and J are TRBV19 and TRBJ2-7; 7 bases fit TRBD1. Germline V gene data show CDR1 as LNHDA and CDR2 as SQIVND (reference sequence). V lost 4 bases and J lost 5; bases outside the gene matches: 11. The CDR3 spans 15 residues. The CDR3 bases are TGTGCCAGTAGTACACCGGGACAGAGAATTGACGAGCAGTACTTC. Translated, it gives CASSTPGQRIDEQYF.

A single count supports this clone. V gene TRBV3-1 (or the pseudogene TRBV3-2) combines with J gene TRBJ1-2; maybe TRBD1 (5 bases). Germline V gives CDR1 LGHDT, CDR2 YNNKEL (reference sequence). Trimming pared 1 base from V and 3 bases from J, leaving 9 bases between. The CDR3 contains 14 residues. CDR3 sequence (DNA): TGTGCCAGCAGCCAAGCATCAGGGTACTATGGCTACACCTTC. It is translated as CASSQASGYYGYTF.

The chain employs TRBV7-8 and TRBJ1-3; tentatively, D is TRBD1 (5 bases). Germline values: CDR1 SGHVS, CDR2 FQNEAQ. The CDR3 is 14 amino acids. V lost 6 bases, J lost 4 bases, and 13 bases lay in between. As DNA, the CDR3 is TGTGCCAGCAGTCGATCAGGGTCAGGAAACACCATATATTTT. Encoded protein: CASSRSGSGNTIYF.

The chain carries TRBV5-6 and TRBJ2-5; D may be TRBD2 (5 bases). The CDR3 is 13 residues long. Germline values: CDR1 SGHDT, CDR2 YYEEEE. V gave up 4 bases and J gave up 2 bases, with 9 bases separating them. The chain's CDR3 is CASSVDWQETQYF. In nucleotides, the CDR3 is TGTGCCAGCAGCGTGGACTGGCAAGAGACCCAGTACTTC.

The CDR3 coding sequence is TGCGCCAGCAGCCCAAGATTCGACAGGACCTCAAGGAACACTGAAGCTTTCTTT. Encoded protein: CASSPRFDRTSRNTEAFF. J is TRBJ1-1 and V is TRBV5-1, with D perhaps matching TRBD1 (6 bases). This CDR3 has 18 amino acids. Trimming stripped 4 bases from V and 1 base from J, with 23 bases between. Germline CDR1 reads SGHRS; CDR2 reads YFSETQ.

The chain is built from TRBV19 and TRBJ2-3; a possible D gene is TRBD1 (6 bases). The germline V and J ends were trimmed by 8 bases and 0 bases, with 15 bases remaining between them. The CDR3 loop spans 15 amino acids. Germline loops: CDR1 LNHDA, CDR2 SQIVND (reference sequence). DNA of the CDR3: TGTGCCAGTGGTAAGGGGGACCTTAGCACAGATACGCAGTATTTT. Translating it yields CASGKGDLSTDTQYF.

The CDR3 sequence is CASSRDTDTGELFF. The CDR3 DNA is TGTGCCAGCAGCCGGGACACGGACACCGGGGAGCTGTTTTTT. The chain couples TRBV6-5 to TRBJ2-2, with a weak D call TRBD1 (6 bases). V lost 6 bases to trimming and J lost 3 bases, with 11 bases between them. Per germline, CDR1 MNHEY and CDR2 SVGAGI. The CDR3 covers 14 residues.

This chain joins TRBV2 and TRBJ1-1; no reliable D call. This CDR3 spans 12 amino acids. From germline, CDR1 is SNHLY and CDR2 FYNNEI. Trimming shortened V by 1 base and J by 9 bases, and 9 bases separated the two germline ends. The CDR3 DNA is TGTGCCAGCAGTGAAGATCCCCAGAAAGCTTTCTTT. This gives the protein CASSEDPQKAFF.

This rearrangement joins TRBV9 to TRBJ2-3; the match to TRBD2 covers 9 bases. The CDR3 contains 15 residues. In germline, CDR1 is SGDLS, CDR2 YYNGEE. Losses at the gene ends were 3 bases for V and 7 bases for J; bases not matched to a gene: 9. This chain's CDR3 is CASSAATSGANTQYF. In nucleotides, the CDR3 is TGTGCCAGCAGCGCCGCGACTAGCGGTGCCAATACGCAGTATTTT.

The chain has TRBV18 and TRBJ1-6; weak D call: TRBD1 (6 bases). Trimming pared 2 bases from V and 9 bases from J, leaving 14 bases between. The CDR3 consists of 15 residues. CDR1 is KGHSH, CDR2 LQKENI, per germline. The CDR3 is CASSPKTGTTSPLHF. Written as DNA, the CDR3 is TGTGCCAGCTCACCAAAAACCGGGACAACTTCACCCCTCCACTTT.

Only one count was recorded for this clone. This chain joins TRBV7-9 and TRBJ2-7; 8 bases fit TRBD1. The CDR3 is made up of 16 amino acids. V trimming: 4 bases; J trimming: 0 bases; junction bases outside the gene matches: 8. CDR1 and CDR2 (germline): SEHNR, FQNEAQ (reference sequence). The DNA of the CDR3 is TGTGCCAGCAGCTCCATGACAGGGGCCACCTCCTACGAGCAGTACTTC. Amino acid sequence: CASSSMTGATSYEQYF.

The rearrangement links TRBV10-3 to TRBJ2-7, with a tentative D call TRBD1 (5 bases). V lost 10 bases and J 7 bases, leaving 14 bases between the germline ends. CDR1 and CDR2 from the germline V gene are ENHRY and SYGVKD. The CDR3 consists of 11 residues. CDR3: CATRQGREQYF. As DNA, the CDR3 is TGTGCCACCCGTCAGGGTAGGGAGCAGTACTTC.

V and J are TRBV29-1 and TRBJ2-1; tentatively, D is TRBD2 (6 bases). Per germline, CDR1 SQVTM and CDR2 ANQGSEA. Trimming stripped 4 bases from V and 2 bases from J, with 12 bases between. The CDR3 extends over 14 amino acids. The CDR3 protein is CSVGGGDAYNEQFF. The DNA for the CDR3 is TGCAGCGTTGGAGGAGGGGACGCCTACAATGAGCAGTTCTTC.

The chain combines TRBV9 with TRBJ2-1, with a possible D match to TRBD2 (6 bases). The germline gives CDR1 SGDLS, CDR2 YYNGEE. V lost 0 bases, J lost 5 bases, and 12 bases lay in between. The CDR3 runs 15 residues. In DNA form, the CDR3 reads TGTGCCAGCAGCGTAGGGGACCGGAGGGACAATGAGCAGTTCTTC. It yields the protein CASSVGDRRDNEQFF.

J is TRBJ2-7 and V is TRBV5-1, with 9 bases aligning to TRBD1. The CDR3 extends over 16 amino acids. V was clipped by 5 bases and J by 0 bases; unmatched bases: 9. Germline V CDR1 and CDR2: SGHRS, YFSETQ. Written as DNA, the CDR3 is TGCGCCAGCAGGACACAGGGGGCGACCGGCTCCTACGAGCAGTACTTC. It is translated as CASRTQGATGSYEQYF. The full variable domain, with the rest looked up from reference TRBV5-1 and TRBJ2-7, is KAGVTQTPRYLIKTRGQQVTLSCSPISGHRSVSWYQQTPGQGLQFLFEYFSETQRNKGNFPGRFSGRQFSNSRSEMNVSTLELGDSALYLCASRTQGATGSYEQYFGPGTRLTVT.

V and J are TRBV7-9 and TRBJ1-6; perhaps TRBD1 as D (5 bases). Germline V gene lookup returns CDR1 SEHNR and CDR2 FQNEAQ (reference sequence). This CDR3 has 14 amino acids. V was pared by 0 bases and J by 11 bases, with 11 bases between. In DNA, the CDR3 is TGTGCCAGCAGCTTAGCGGGGCCTATGACACCCCTCCACTTT. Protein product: CASSLAGPMTPLHF.

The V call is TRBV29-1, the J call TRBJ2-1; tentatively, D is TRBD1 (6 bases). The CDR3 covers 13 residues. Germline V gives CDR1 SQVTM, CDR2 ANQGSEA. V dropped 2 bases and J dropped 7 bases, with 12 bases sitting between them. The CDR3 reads CSVEIQGKNEQFF. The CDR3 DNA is TGCAGCGTTGAAATACAGGGAAAAAATGAGCAGTTCTTC.

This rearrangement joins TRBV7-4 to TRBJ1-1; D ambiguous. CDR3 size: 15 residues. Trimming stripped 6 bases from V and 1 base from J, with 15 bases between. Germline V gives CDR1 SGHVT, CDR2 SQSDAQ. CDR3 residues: CASRSEAISNTEAFF. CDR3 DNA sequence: TGTGCCAGCAGGAGTGAGGCGATTTCGAACACTGAAGCTTTCTTT.

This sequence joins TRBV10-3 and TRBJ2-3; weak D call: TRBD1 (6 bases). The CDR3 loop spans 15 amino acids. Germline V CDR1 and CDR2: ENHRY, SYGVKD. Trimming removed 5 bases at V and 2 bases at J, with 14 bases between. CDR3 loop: CAISYGAGDTDTQYF. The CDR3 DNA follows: TGTGCCATCAGTTACGGGGCAGGGGACACAGATACGCAGTATTTT.

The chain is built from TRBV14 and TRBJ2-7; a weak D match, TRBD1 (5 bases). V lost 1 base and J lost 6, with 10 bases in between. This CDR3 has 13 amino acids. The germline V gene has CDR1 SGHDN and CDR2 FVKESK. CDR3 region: CASSQARAGEQYF. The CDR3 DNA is TGTGCCAGCAGCCAAGCCAGGGCAGGCGAGCAGTACTTC.

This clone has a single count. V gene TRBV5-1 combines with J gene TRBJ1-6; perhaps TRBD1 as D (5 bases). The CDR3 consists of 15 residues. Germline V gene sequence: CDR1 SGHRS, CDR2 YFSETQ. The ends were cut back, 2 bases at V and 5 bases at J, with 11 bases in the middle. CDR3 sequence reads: CASSFLTGHNSPLHF. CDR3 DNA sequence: TGCGCCAGCAGCTTTTTAACAGGTCATAATTCACCCCTCCACTTT.

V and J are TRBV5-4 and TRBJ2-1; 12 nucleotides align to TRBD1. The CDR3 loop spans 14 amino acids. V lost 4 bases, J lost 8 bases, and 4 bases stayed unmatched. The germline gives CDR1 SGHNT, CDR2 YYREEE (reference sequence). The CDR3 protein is CASSGTGGSYEQFF. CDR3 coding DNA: TGTGCCAGCAGCGGGACAGGGGGCTCGTATGAGCAGTTCTTC.

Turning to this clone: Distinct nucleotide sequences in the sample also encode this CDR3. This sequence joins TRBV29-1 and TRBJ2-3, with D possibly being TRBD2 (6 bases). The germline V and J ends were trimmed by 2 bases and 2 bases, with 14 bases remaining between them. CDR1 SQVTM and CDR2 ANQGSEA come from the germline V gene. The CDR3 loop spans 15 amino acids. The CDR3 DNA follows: TGCAGCGTTGAATGGCGGGGCAGAATCACAGATACGCAGTATTTT. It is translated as CSVEWRGRITDTQYF.

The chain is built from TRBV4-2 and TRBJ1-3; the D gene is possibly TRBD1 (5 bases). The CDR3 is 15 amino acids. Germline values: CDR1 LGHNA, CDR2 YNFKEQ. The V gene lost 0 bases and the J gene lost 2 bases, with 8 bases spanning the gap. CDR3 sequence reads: CASSQDREAGNTIYF. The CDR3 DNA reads TGTGCCAGCAGCCAAGACAGGGAGGCTGGAAACACCATATATTTT.

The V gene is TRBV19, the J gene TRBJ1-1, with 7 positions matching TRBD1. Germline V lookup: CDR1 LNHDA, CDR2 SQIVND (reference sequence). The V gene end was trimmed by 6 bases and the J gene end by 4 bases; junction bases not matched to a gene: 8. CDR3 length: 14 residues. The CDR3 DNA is TGTGCCAGTAGACTAGGGGGCTTCGGCACTGAAGCTTTCTTT. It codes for CASRLGGFGTEAFF.

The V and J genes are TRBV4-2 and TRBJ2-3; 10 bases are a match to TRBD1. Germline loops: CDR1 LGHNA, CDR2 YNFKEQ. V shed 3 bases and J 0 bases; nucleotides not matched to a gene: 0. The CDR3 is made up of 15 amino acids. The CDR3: CASSQGQGSTDTQYF. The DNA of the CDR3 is TGTGCCAGCAGCCAGGGACAGGGGAGCACAGATACGCAGTATTTT.

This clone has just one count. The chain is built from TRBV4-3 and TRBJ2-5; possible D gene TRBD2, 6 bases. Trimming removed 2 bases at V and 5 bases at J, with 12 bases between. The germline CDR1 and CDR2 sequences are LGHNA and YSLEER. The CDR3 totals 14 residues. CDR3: CASSQRTNGETQYF. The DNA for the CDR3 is TGCGCCAGCAGCCAAAGGACTAACGGGGAGACCCAGTACTTC.

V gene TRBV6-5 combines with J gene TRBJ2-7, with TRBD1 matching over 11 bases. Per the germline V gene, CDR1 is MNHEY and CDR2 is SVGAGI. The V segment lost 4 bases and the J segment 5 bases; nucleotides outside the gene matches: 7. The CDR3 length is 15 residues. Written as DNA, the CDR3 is TGTGCCAGCAGTTTATCTCGGACAGGGGGCGACGAGCAGTACTTC. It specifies CASSLSRTGGDEQYF.

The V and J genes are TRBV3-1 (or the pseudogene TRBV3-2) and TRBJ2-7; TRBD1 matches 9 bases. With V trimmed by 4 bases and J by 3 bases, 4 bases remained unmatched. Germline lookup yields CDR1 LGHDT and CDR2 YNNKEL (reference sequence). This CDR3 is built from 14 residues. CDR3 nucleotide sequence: TGTGCCAGCAGCCCCGGGACAGGGCACTACGAGCAGTACTTC. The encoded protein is CASSPGTGHYEQYF.